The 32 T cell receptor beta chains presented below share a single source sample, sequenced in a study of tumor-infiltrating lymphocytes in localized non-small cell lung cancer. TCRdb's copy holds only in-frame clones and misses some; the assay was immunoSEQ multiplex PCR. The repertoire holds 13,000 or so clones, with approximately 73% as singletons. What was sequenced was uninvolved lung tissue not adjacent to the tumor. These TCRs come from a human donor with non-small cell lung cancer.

As DNA, the CDR3 is TGTGCCAGCAGTAATTCACGATCTCAAGAGACCCAGTACTTC. Its protein product is CASSNSRSQETQYF. The gene calls are TRBV2 and TRBJ2-5; D gene unclear. Germline values: CDR1 SNHLY, CDR2 FYNNEI. The CDR3 extends over 14 amino acids. Trimming removed 5 bases from V and 2 bases from J, with 12 bases in between.

CDR3 amino acids: CASSLGGYGYTF. CDR3 sequence (DNA): TGTGCCAGCAGCTTGGGGGGATATGGCTACACCTTC. The gene calls are TRBV5-6 and TRBJ1-2, with D uncertain. V was trimmed by 0 bases and J by 5 bases, leaving 5 bases between them. The germline V gene has CDR1 SGHDT and CDR2 YYEEEE. This CDR3 comprises 12 residues.

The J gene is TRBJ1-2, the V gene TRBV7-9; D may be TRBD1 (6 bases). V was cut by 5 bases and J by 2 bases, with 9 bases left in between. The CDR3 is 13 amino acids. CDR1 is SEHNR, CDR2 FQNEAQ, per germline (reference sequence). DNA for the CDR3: TGTGCCAGCAGCCCTGGACAGAACTATGGCTACACCTTC. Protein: CASSPGQNYGYTF.

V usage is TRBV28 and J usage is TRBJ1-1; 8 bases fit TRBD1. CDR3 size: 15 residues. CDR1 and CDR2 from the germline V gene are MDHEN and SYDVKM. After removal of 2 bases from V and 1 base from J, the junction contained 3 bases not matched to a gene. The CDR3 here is CASSLGGTGNTEAFF. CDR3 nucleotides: TGTGCCAGCAGTTTAGGGGGGACAGGGAACACTGAAGCTTTCTTT. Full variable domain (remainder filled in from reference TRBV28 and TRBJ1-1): DVKVTQSSRYLVKRTGEKVFLECVQDMDHENMFWYRQDPGLGLRLIYFSYDVKMKEKGDIPEGYSVSREKKERFSLILESASTNQTSMYLCASSLGGTGNTEAFFGQGTRLTVV.

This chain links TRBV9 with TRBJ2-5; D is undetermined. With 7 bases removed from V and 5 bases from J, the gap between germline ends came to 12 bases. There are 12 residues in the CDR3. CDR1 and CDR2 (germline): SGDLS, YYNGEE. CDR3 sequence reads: CASGDSTETQYF. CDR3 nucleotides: TGTGCCAGCGGAGATTCGACGGAGACCCAGTACTTC.

The CDR3 DNA reads TGTGCCAGCAGCGTACCGAGAGCTTCAGCAGATACGCAGTATTTT. Its protein is CASSVPRASADTQYF. The chain links TRBV9 to TRBJ2-3; D is unclear. V dropped 1 base and J dropped 4 bases, with 13 bases sitting between them. From germline, CDR1 is SGDLS and CDR2 YYNGEE. CDR3 length: 15 amino acids. The entire variable domain, with the rest obtained from reference TRBV9 and TRBJ2-3, is as follows: DSGVTQTPKHLITATGQRVTLRCSPRSGDLSVYWYQQSLDQGLQFLIQYYNGEERAKGNILERFSAQQFPDLHSELNLSSLELGDSALYFCASSVPRASADTQYFGPGTRLTVL.

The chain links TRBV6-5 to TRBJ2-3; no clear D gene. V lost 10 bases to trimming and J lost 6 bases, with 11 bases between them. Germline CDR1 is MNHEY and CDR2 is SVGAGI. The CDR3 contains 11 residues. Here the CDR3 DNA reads TGTGCCATCCAAGGTCCGGATACGCAGTATTTT. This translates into CAIQGPDTQYF.

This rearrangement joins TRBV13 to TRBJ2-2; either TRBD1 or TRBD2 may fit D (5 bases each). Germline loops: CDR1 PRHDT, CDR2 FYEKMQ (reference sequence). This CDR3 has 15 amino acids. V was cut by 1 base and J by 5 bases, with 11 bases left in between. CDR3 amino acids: CASSLERGRTGELFF. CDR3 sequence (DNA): TGTGCCAGCAGCTTAGAGAGGGGAAGGACCGGGGAGCTGTTTTTT.

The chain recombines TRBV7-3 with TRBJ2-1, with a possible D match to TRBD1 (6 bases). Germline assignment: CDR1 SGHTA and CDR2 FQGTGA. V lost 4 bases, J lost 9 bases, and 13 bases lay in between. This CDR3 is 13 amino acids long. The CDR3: CASSSTGTGEQFF. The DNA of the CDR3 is TGTGCCAGCAGCTCCACAGGGACGGGTGAGCAGTTCTTC.

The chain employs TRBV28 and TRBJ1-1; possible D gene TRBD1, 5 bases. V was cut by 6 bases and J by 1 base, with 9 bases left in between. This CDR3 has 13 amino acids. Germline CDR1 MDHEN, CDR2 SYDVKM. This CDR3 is CASREGENTEAFF. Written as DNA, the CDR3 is TGTGCCAGCAGGGAAGGGGAGAACACTGAAGCTTTCTTT. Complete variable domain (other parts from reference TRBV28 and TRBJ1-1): DVKVTQSSRYLVKRTGEKVFLECVQDMDHENMFWYRQDPGLGLRLIYFSYDVKMKEKGDIPEGYSVSREKKERFSLILESASTNQTSMYLCASREGENTEAFFGQGTRLTVV.

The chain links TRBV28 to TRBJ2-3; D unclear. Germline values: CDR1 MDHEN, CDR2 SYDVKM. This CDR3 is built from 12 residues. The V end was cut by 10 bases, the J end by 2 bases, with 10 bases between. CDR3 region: CATMANTDTQYF. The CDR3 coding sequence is TGTGCCACCATGGCCAACACAGATACGCAGTATTTT.

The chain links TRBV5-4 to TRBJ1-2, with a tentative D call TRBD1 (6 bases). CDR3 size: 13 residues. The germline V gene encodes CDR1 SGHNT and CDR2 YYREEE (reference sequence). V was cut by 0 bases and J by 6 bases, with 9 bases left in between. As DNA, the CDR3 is TGTGCCAGCAGCTTGGTAGGGGGGGATGGCTACACCTTC. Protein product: CASSLVGGDGYTF.

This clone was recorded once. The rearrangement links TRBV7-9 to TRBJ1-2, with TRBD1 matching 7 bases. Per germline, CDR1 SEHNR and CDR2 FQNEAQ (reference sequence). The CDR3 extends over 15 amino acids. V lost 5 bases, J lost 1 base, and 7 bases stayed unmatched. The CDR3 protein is CASSGDSLHNYGYTF. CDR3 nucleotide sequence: TGTGCCAGCAGCGGGGACAGCCTACATAACTATGGCTACACCTTC.

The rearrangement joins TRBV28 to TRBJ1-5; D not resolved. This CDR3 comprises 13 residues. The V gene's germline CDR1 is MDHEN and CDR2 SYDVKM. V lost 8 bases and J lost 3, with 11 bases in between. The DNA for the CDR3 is TGTGCCAGCTTTTCGAGGAACAATCAGCCCCAGCATTTT. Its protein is CASFSRNNQPQHF.

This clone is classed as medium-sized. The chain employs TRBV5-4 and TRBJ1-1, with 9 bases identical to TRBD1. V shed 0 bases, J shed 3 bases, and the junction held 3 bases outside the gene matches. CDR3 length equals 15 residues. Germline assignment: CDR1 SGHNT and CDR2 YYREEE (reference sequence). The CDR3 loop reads CASSLGTGVYTEAFF. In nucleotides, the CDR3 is TGTGCCAGCAGCTTGGGGACAGGGGTTTACACTGAAGCTTTCTTT.

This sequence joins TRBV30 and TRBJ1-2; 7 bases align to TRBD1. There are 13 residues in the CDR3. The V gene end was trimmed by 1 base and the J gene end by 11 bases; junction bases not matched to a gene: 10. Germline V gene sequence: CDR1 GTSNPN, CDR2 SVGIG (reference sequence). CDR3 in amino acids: CAWSDGNRGRYTF. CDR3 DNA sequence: TGTGCCTGGAGTGATGGTAACAGGGGCAGGTACACCTTC.

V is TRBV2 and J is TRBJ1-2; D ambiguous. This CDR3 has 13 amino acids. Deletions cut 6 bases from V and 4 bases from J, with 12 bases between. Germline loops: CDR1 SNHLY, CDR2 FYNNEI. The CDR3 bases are TGTGCCAGCAGGGATACAGTTTTCTATGGCTACACCTTC. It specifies CASRDTVFYGYTF.

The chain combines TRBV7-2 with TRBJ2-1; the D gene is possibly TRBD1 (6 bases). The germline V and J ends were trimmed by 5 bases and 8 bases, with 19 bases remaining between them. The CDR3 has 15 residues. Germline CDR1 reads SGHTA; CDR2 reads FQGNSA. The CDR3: CASSVGAGGIDEQFF. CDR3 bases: TGTGCCAGCAGCGTCGGAGCTGGGGGCATCGATGAGCAGTTCTTC. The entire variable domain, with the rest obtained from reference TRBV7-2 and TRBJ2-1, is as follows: GAGVSQSPSNKVTEKGKDVELRCDPISGHTALYWYRQSLGQGLEFLIYFQGNSAPDKSGLPSDRFSAERTGGSVSTLTIQRTQQEDSAVYLCASSVGAGGIDEQFFGPGTRLTVL.

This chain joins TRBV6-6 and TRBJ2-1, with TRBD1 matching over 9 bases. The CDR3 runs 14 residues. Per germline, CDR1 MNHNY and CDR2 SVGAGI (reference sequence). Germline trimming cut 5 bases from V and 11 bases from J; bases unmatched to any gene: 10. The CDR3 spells CASSGTGQIGKQFF. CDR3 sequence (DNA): TGTGCCAGCAGTGGGACAGGGCAGATAGGCAAGCAGTTCTTC.

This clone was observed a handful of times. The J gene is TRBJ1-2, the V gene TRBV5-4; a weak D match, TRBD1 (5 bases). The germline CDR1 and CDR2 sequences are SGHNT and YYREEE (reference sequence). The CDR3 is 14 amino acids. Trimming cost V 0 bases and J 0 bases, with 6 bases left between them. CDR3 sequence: CASSLDRTNYGYTF. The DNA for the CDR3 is TGTGCCAGCAGCTTGGACAGGACTAACTATGGCTACACCTTC.

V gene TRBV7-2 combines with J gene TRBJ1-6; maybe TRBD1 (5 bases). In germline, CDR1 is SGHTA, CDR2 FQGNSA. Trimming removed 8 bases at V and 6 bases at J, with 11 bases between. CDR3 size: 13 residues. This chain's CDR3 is CASGVGANSPLHF. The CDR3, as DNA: TGTGCCAGCGGGGTCGGGGCTAATTCACCCCTCCACTTT.

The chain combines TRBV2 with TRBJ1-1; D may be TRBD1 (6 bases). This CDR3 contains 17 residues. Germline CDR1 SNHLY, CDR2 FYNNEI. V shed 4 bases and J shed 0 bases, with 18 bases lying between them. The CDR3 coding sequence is TGTGCCAGCAGTGGGATTCAGGGGAAGGCCATGAACACTGAAGCTTTCTTT. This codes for CASSGIQGKAMNTEAFF.

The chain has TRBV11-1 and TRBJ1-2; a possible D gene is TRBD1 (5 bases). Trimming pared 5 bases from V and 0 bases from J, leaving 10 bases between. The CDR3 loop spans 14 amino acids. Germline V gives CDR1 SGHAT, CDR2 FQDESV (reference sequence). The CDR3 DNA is TGTGCCAGCAGCCAGGGCCCAGCTAACTATGGCTACACCTTC. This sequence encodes CASSQGPANYGYTF.

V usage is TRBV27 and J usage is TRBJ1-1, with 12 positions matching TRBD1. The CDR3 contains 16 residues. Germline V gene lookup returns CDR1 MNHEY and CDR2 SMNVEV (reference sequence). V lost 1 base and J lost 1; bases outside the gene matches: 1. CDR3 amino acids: CASSLLGQGANTEAFF. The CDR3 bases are TGTGCCAGCAGTTTATTGGGACAGGGGGCGAACACTGAAGCTTTCTTT.

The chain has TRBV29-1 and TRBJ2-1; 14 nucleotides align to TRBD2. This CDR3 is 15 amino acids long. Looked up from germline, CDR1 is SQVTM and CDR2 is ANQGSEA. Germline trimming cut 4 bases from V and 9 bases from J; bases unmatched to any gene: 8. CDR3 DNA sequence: TGCAGCGTTGTTCCGGGACTAGCGGGAGTGTTTGAGCAGTTCTTC. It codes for CSVVPGLAGVFEQFF.

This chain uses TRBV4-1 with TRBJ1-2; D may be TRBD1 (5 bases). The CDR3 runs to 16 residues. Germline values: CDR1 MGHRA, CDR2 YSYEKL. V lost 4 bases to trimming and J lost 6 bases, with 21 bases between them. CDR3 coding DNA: TGCGCCAGCAGCCCCTATCCCCGTGGGGGGGTCGATGGCTACACCTTC. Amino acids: CASSPYPRGGVDGYTF.

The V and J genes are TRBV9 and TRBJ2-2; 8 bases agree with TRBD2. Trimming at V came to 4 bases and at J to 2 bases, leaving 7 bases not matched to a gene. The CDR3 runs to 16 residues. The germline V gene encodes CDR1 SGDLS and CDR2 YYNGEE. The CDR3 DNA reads TGTGCCAGCAGCCCCCGGACTAGCATCAACACCGGGGAGCTGTTTTTT. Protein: CASSPRTSINTGELFF.

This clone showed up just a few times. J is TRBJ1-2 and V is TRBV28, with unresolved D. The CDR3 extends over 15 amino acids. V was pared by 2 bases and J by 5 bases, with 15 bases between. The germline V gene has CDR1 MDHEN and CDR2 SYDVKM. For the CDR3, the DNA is TGTGCCAGCAGTTTAGCCCTAGGACGAGGGTATGGCTACACCTTC. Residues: CASSLALGRGYGYTF.

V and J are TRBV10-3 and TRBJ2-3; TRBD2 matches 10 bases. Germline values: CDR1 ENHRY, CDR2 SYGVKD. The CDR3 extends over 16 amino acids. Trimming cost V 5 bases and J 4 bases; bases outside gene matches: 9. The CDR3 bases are TGTGCCATCAGTCGGCAGCTAGCGGGAGCGGCAGATACGCAGTATTTT. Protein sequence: CAISRQLAGAADTQYF.

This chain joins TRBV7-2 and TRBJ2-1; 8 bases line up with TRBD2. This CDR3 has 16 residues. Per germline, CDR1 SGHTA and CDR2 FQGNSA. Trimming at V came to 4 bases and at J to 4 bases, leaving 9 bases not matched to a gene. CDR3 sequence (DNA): TGTGCCAGCAGCTCCGTAAACGGGGGGGTTTACAATGAGCAGTTCTTC. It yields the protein CASSSVNGGVYNEQFF.

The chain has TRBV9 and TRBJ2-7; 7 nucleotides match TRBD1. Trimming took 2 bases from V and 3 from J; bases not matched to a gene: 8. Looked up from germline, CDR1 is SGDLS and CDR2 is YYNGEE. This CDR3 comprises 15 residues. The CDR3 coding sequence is TGTGCCAGCAGCGTTTCCTGGACAGGAGTCTACGAGCAGTACTTC. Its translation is CASSVSWTGVYEQYF.

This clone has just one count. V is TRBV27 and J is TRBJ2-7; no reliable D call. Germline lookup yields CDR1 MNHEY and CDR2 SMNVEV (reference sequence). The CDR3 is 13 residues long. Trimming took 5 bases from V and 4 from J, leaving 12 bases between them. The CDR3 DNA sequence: TGTGCCAGCAGTCCACAATATCCGTACGAGCAGTACTTC. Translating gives CASSPQYPYEQYF.